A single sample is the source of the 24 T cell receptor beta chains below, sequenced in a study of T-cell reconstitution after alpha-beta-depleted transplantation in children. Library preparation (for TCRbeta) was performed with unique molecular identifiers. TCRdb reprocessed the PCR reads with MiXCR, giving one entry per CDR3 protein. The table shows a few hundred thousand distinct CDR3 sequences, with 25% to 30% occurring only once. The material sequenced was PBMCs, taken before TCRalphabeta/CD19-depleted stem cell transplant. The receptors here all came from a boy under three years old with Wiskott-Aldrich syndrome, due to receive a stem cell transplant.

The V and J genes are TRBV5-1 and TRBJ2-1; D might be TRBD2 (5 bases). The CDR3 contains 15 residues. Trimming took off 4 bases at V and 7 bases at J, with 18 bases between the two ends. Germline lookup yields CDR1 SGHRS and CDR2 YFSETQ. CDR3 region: CASSGSSLIANEQFF. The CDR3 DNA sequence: TGCGCCAGCAGCGGCTCTAGCTTAATAGCTAATGAGCAGTTCTTC.

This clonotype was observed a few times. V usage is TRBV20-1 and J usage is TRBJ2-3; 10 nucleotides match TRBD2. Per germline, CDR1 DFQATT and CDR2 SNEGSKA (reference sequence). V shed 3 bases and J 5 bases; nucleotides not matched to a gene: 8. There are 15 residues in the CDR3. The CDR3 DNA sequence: TGCAGTGCTAGTGGGGCTAGCGGGAGTGGAGATACGCAGTATTTT. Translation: CSASGASGSGDTQYF.

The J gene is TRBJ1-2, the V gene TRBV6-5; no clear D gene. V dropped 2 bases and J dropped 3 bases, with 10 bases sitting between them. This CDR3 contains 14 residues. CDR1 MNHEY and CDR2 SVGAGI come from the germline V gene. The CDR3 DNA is TGTGCCAGCAGTTACCGTGGGGTGTACTATGGCTACACCTTC. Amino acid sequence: CASSYRGVYYGYTF.

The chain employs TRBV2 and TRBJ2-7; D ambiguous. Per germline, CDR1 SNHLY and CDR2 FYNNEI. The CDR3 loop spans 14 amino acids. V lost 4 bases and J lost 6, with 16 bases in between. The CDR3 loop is CASSALTHKGEQYF. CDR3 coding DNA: TGTGCCAGCAGTGCCTTGACGCACAAGGGCGAGCAGTACTTC.

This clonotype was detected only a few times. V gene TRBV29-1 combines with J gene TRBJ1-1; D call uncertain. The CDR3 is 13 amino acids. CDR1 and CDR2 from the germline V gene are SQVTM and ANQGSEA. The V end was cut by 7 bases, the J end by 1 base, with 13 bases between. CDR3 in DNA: TGCAGCGCCCGAGTTACTCGGAACACTGAAGCTTTCTTT. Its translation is CSARVTRNTEAFF.

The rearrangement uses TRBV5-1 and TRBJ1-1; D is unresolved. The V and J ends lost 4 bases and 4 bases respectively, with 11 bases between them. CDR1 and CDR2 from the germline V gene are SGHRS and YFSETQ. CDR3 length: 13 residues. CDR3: CASSLTSTTEAFF. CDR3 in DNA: TGCGCCAGCAGCCTGACGTCAACCACTGAAGCTTTCTTT.

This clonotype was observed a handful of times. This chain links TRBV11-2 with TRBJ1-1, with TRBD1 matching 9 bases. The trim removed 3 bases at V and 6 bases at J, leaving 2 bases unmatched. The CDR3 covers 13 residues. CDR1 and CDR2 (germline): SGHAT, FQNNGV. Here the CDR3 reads CASSFDRGAEAFF. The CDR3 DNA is TGTGCCAGCAGCTTTGACAGGGGGGCTGAAGCTTTCTTT.

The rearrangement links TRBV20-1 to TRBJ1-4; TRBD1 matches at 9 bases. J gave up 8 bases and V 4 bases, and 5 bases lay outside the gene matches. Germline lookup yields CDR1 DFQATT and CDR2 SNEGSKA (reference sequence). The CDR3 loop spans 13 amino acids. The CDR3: CSATGTGREKLFF. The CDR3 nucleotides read TGCAGTGCTACCGGGACAGGGAGGGAAAAACTGTTTTTT.

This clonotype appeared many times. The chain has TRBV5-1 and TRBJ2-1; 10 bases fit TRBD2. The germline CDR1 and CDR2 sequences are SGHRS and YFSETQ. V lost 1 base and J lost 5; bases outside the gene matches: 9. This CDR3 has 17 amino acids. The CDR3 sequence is CASSLSLAGAKNNEQFF. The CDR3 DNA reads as TGCGCCAGCAGCTTGTCCCTAGCGGGAGCAAAGAACAATGAGCAGTTCTTC.

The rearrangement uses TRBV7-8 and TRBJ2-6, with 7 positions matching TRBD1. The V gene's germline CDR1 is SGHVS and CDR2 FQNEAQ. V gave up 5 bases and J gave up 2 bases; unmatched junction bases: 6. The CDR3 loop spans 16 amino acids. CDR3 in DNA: TGTGCCAGCAGCCCCTACAGGGGCGCTGGGGCCAACGTCCTGACTTTC. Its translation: CASSPYRGAGANVLTF.

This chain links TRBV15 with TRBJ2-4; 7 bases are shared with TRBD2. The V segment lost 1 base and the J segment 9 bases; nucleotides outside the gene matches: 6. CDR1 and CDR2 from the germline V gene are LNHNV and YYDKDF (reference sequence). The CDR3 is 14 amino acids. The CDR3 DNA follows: TGTGCCACCAGCAGAGTTCAACCGGGGGGCATTCAGTACTTC. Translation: CATSRVQPGGIQYF.

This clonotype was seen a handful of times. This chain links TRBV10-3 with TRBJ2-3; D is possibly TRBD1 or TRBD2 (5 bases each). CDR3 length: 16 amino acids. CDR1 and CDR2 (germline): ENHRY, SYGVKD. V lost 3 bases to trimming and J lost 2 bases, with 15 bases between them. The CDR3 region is CAISESGRGATDTQYF. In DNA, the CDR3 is TGTGCCATCAGTGAAAGTGGGAGAGGGGCCACAGATACGCAGTATTTT.

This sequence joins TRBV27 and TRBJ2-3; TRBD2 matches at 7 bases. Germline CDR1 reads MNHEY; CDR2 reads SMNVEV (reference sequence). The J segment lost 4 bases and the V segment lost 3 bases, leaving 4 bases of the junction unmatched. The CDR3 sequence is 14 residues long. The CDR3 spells CASSFSLAADTQYF. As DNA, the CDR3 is TGTGCCAGCAGTTTTTCGCTAGCGGCAGATACGCAGTATTTT.

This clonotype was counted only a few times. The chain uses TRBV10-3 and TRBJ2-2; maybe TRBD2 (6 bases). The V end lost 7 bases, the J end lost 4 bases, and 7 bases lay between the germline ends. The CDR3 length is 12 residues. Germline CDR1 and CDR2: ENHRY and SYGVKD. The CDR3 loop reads CAINSGTGELFF. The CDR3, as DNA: TGTGCCATCAATAGCGGCACCGGGGAGCTGTTTTTT.

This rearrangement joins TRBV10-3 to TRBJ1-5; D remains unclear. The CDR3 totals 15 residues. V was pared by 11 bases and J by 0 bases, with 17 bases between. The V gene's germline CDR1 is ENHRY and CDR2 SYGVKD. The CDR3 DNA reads TGTGCCTCCGCCTTTCTATTTTATAGCAATCAGCCCCAGCATTTT. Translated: CASAFLFYSNQPQHF.

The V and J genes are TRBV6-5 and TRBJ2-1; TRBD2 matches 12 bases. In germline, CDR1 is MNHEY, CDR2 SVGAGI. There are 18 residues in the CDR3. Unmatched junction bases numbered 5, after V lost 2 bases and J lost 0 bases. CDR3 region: CASSYAPLAGGSYNEQFF. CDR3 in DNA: TGTGCCAGCAGTTACGCCCCACTAGCGGGAGGCTCCTACAATGAGCAGTTCTTC.

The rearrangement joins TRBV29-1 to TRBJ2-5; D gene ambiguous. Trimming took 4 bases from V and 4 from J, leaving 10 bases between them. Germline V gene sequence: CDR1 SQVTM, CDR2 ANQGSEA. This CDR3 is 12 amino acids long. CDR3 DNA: TGCAGCGTTGGGACCCTCGTAGAGACCCAGTACTTC. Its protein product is CSVGTLVETQYF. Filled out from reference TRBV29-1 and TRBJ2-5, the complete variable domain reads SAVISQKPSRDICQRGTSLTIQCQVDSQVTMMFWYRQQPGQSLTLIATANQGSEATYESGFVIDKFPISRPNLTFSTLTVSNMSPEDSSIYLCSVGTLVETQYFGPGTRLLVL.

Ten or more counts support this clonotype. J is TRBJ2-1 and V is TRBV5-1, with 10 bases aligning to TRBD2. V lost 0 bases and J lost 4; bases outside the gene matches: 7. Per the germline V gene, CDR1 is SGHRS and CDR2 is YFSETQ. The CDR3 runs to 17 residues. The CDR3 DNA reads TGCGCCAGCAGCTTGGCCGGTTCAGCGGGAGGGTACAATGAGCAGTTCTTC. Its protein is CASSLAGSAGGYNEQFF.

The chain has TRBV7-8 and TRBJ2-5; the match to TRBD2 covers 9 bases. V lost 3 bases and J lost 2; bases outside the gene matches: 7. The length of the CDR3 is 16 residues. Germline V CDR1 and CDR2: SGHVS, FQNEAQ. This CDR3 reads CASSFGLAGPQETQYF. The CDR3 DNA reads TGTGCCAGCAGCTTCGGGCTAGCGGGACCGCAAGAGACCCAGTACTTC.

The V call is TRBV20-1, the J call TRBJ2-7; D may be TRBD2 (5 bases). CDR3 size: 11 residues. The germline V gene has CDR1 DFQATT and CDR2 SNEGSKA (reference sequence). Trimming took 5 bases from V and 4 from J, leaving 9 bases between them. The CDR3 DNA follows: TGCAGTGCTGGACCGGGGTACGAGCAGTACTTC. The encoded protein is CSAGPGYEQYF.

CDR3 sequence (DNA): TGTGCCAGCAGCCTCCAAATCGGGACTAGCGGGAATAGCACAGATACGCAGTATTTT. This gives the protein CASSLQIGTSGNSTDTQYF. The chain couples TRBV11-1 to TRBJ2-3, with 13 bases fitting TRBD2. This CDR3 is 19 amino acids long. With V trimmed by 5 bases and J by 0 bases, 11 bases remained unmatched. Germline loops: CDR1 SGHAT, CDR2 FQDESV (reference sequence).

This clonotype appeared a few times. In DNA, the CDR3 is TGTGCCCGGGACAGGGGATACAATGAGCAGTTCTTC. Encoded protein: CARDRGYNEQFF. The J gene is TRBJ2-1, the V gene TRBV27, with TRBD1 identical over 10 bases. Unmatched junction bases numbered 2, after V lost 11 bases and J lost 4 bases. CDR1 MNHEY and CDR2 SMNVEV come from the germline V gene (reference sequence). This CDR3 region has 12 residues.

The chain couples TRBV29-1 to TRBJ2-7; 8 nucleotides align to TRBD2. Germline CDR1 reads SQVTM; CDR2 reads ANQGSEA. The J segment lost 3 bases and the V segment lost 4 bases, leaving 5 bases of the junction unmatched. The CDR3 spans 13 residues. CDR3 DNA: TGCAGCGTTGGTGGGCTAGCGGGCTACGAGCAGTACTTC. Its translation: CSVGGLAGYEQYF.

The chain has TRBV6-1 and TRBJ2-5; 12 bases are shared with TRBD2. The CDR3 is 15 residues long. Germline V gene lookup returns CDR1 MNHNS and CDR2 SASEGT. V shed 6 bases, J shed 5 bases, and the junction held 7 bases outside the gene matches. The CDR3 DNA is TGTGCCAGCAGACTGACTAGCGGGAGTTCGGAGACCCAGTACTTC. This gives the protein CASRLTSGSSETQYF.